A selection of T cell receptor beta chains follows, all from one sample in a study of Ad26.COV2.S vaccination and SARS-CoV-2 variants. Sequenced by immunoSEQ multiplex PCR; TCRdb stores in-frame clones only, minus some. In the table there are around 350,000 clones, approximately 90% of which are singletons. Here the sequenced sample was peripheral blood, taken after recovery from COVID-19. These receptors originate from a human donor who had recovered from COVID-19. CDR3s include the opening cysteine and the closing phenylalanine or tryptophan. D genes are given only for firm matches. Only part of the rows carry a size: once, few, many, or a class if the clone is expanded.

j_gene: TRBJ1-2
v_gene: TRBV11-2
d_gene: .
abundance: .
CDR3nt: TGTGCCAGCAGCTTAGGAGGTACAGGGTCCAACTATGGCTACACCTTC
CDR3aa: CASSLGGTGSNYGYTF

j_gene: TRBJ1-4
v_gene: TRBV7-9
d_gene: .
abundance: .
CDR3nt: TGTGCCAGCAGCGGGCTCATTAATGAAAAACTGTTTTTT
CDR3aa: CASSGLINEKLFF

j_gene: TRBJ1-3
v_gene: TRBV6-6
d_gene: .
abundance: .
CDR3nt: TGTGCCAGCAGCCTTAGGGGGACTGGAAACACCATATATTTT
CDR3aa: CASSLRGTGNTIYF

j_gene: TRBJ2-7
v_gene: TRBV7-9
d_gene: TRBD2
abundance: .
CDR3nt: TGTGCCAGCAGCTTTACCACCGGGACTAGCGAGAGGAGCGAGCAGTACTTC
CDR3aa: CASSFTTGTSERSEQYF

j_gene: TRBJ1-2
v_gene: TRBV3-1/TRBV3-2
d_gene: .
abundance: .
CDR3nt: TGTGCCAGCAGCCAAGTAGGGGGGGTCGGCTATGGCTACACCTTC
CDR3aa: CASSQVGGVGYGYTF

j_gene: TRBJ1-2
v_gene: TRBV3-1/TRBV3-2
d_gene: .
abundance: .
CDR3nt: TGTGCCAGCAGCCAAGAGTTCGGCAGGGGTGGCTACACCTTC
CDR3aa: CASSQEFGRGGYTF

j_gene: TRBJ2-1
v_gene: TRBV19
d_gene: .
abundance: once
CDR3nt: TGTGCCAGTAGTTCCCCGCGGCAGGGTGACGATGAGCAGTTCTTC
CDR3aa: CASSSPRQGDDEQFF

j_gene: TRBJ2-1
v_gene: TRBV7-3
d_gene: TRBD2
abundance: .
CDR3nt: TGTGCCAGCAGCCAGACTAGCGGGGGGTGGAATGAGCAGTTCTTC
CDR3aa: CASSQTSGGWNEQFF

j_gene: TRBJ2-7
v_gene: TRBV28
d_gene: .
abundance: .
CDR3nt: TGTGCCAGCAGTTTGGTCGGGGAGTTAGGGTACGAGCAGTACTTC
CDR3aa: CASSLVGELGYEQYF

j_gene: TRBJ1-3
v_gene: TRBV5-4
d_gene: TRBD1
abundance: .
CDR3nt: TGTGCCAGCAAACGACAGGGAACTGGAAACACCATATATTTT
CDR3aa: CASKRQGTGNTIYF

j_gene: TRBJ2-6
v_gene: TRBV10-3
d_gene: .
abundance: .
CDR3nt: TGTGCCATCAGTGAAATGAGCTCTGGGGCCAACGTCCTGACTTTC
CDR3aa: CAISEMSSGANVLTF

j_gene: TRBJ2-2
v_gene: TRBV27
d_gene: .
abundance: .
CDR3nt: TGTGCCAGCAGTTTATGGGCTAGCGCGTCGAACACCGGGGAGCTGTTTTTT
CDR3aa: CASSLWASASNTGELFF

j_gene: TRBJ2-1
v_gene: TRBV9
d_gene: TRBD2
abundance: .
CDR3nt: TGTGCCAGCAGCGCCCGACTGCGGGGGGGCCTGGATGAGCAGTTCTTC
CDR3aa: CASSARLRGGLDEQFF

j_gene: TRBJ1-3
v_gene: TRBV2
d_gene: .
abundance: .
CDR3nt: TGTGCCAGCAGTGAACCATTTACAGCCTCTGGAAACACCATATATTTT
CDR3aa: CASSEPFTASGNTIYF

j_gene: TRBJ1-2
v_gene: TRBV6-5
d_gene: TRBD1
abundance: .
CDR3nt: TGTGCCAGCATCACCGGGACAGGGGTAGGCTACACCTTC
CDR3aa: CASITGTGVGYTF

j_gene: TRBJ2-7
v_gene: TRBV2
d_gene: .
abundance: once
CDR3nt: TGTGCCAGCAGTACCAGGGGAAACTACGAGCAGTACTTC
CDR3aa: CASSTRGNYEQYF

j_gene: TRBJ1-5
v_gene: TRBV7-8
d_gene: .
abundance: .
CDR3nt: TGTGCCAGCAGCTTAATCGGGGGTGGTCAGCCCCAGCATTTT
CDR3aa: CASSLIGGGQPQHF

j_gene: TRBJ1-1
v_gene: TRBV7-2
d_gene: .
abundance: .
CDR3nt: TGTGCCAGCAGCACAACCTCCACGGGGACTCTGTATCGCACTGAAGCTTTCTTT
CDR3aa: CASSTTSTGTLYRTEAFF

j_gene: TRBJ2-2
v_gene: TRBV5-1
d_gene: TRBD2
abundance: .
CDR3nt: TGCGCCAGCACTGTGGGACTAGCGGACACCGGGGAGCTGTTTTTT
CDR3aa: CASTVGLADTGELFF

j_gene: TRBJ2-3
v_gene: TRBV7-8
d_gene: .
abundance: .
CDR3nt: TGTGCCAGCAGCTTAGGGGGGCTGGGCTTCACAGATACGCAGTATTTT
CDR3aa: CASSLGGLGFTDTQYF

j_gene: TRBJ1-5
v_gene: TRBV6-5
d_gene: TRBD1
abundance: .
CDR3nt: TGTGCCAGCAGTCAGGGACAGGGTAGGTACCAGCCCCAGCATTTT
CDR3aa: CASSQGQGRYQPQHF

j_gene: TRBJ1-2
v_gene: TRBV19
d_gene: .
abundance: .
CDR3nt: TGTGCCAGTAAGGACGTAGGGGATGGCTACACCTTC
CDR3aa: CASKDVGDGYTF

j_gene: TRBJ1-3
v_gene: TRBV4-2
d_gene: .
abundance: .
CDR3nt: TGTGCCAGCAGCCAAGATCTGAGAGGGAGCTCTGGAAACACCATATATTTT
CDR3aa: CASSQDLRGSSGNTIYF

j_gene: TRBJ2-2
v_gene: TRBV6-5
d_gene: .
abundance: .
CDR3nt: TGTGCCAGCAGTTACTCTATTACCGGGGAGCTGTTTTTT
CDR3aa: CASSYSITGELFF

j_gene: TRBJ2-7
v_gene: TRBV4-2
d_gene: .
abundance: .
CDR3nt: TGTGCCAGCAGCCAAGGAGTTAGCTACTCCTACGAGCAGTACTTC
CDR3aa: CASSQGVSYSYEQYF

j_gene: TRBJ1-1
v_gene: TRBV2
d_gene: TRBD1
abundance: .
CDR3nt: TGTGCCAGCAGTGATTGGGGACAGGGCATAATGAACACTGAAGCTTTCTTT
CDR3aa: CASSDWGQGIMNTEAFF

j_gene: TRBJ1-1
v_gene: TRBV18
d_gene: .
abundance: .
CDR3nt: TGTGCCAGCTCACCACTACAAGACGCTGACAAAGGCACTGAAGCTTTCTTT
CDR3aa: CASSPLQDADKGTEAFF

j_gene: TRBJ1-2
v_gene: TRBV3-1/TRBV3-2
d_gene: TRBD1
abundance: .
CDR3nt: TGTGCCAGCAGCCCAGTAGGACAGGGCGGCTATGGCTACACCTTC
CDR3aa: CASSPVGQGGYGYTF

j_gene: TRBJ2-7
v_gene: TRBV5-1
d_gene: .
abundance: .
CDR3nt: TGCGCCAGCAGCGAGGGGTCCTACGAGCAGTACTTC
CDR3aa: CASSEGSYEQYF

j_gene: TRBJ1-6
v_gene: TRBV5-1
d_gene: .
abundance: .
CDR3nt: TGCGCCAGCAGCTTGGCGGGACTGGAGAATTCACCCCTCCACTTT
CDR3aa: CASSLAGLENSPLHF

j_gene: TRBJ2-3
v_gene: TRBV24-1
d_gene: .
abundance: .
CDR3nt: TGTGCCACCAGTGATGTCACAGATACGCAGTATTTT
CDR3aa: CATSDVTDTQYF

j_gene: TRBJ2-7
v_gene: TRBV11-2
d_gene: .
abundance: .
CDR3nt: TGTGCCAGCAGCTTAGATGTTCTCTACGAGCAGTACTTC
CDR3aa: CASSLDVLYEQYF

j_gene: TRBJ2-1
v_gene: TRBV25-1
d_gene: .
abundance: .
CDR3nt: TGTGCCAGCAGTGGGGTGACTTACTACAATGAGCAGTTCTTC
CDR3aa: CASSGVTYYNEQFF

j_gene: TRBJ2-1
v_gene: TRBV9
d_gene: .
abundance: .
CDR3nt: TGTGCCAGCAGCGATAGGGGGGTGGGCAATGAGCAGTTCTTC
CDR3aa: CASSDRGVGNEQFF

j_gene: TRBJ1-5
v_gene: TRBV5-5
d_gene: TRBD1
abundance: .
CDR3nt: TGTGCCAGCAGCTTGGGAGGGACAGGCCATAATAGCAATCAGCCCCAGCATTTT
CDR3aa: CASSLGGTGHNSNQPQHF

j_gene: TRBJ1-2
v_gene: TRBV15
d_gene: TRBD1
abundance: .
CDR3nt: TGTGCCACCAGCAGGGGATTTATGGGACAGAACGACTATGGCTACACCTTC
CDR3aa: CATSRGFMGQNDYGYTF

j_gene: TRBJ2-5
v_gene: TRBV7-3
d_gene: TRBD2
abundance: .
CDR3nt: TGTGCCAGCAGCTTAACAGAAGCGGGGGGCACCCAGTACTTC
CDR3aa: CASSLTEAGGTQYF

j_gene: TRBJ1-5
v_gene: TRBV6-2/TRBV6-3
d_gene: TRBD1
abundance: .
CDR3nt: TGTGCCAGCAGCCTGAGACAGGGAGGGTCGAAAAATCAGCCCCAGCATTTT
CDR3aa: CASSLRQGGSKNQPQHF

j_gene: TRBJ2-3
v_gene: TRBV9
d_gene: TRBD2
abundance: once
CDR3nt: TGTGCCAGCAGCGACAAGCGGGGGGGCGGGAGCACAGATACGCAGTATTTT
CDR3aa: CASSDKRGGGSTDTQYF

j_gene: TRBJ2-7
v_gene: TRBV25-1
d_gene: .
abundance: .
CDR3nt: TGTGCCAGCAAGCCCACCAGCGATTCCTACGAGCAGTACTTC
CDR3aa: CASKPTSDSYEQYF

j_gene: TRBJ1-1
v_gene: TRBV19
d_gene: .
abundance: .
CDR3nt: TGTGCCAGTAGTATTCAGGCAGCTAACACTGAAGCTTTCTTT
CDR3aa: CASSIQAANTEAFF

j_gene: TRBJ2-1
v_gene: TRBV9
d_gene: TRBD2
abundance: .
CDR3nt: TGTGCCAGCAGCGTAGCCAGCGGGGAGTACAATGAGCAGTTCTTC
CDR3aa: CASSVASGEYNEQFF

j_gene: TRBJ1-2
v_gene: TRBV5-1
d_gene: TRBD1
abundance: .
CDR3nt: TGCGCCAGCAGTCCGTTGGACAGGGTCTATGGCTACACCTTC
CDR3aa: CASSPLDRVYGYTF

j_gene: TRBJ2-5
v_gene: TRBV7-3
d_gene: TRBD1
abundance: .
CDR3nt: TGTGCCAGCAGCGCCACAGGGGGGATGTGGGAGACCCAGTACTTC
CDR3aa: CASSATGGMWETQYF

j_gene: TRBJ2-7
v_gene: TRBV5-4
d_gene: TRBD2
abundance: .
CDR3nt: TGTGCCAGCAGCTTCGCTAGCGGGGGAGTTTACGAGCAGTACTTC
CDR3aa: CASSFASGGVYEQYF

j_gene: TRBJ1-1
v_gene: TRBV10-1
d_gene: .
abundance: .
CDR3nt: TGCGCCAGCAGTGTCCGTACGAACACTGAAGCTTTCTTT
CDR3aa: CASSVRTNTEAFF

j_gene: TRBJ1-6
v_gene: TRBV18
d_gene: .
abundance: .
CDR3nt: TGTGCCAGCTCACCACCGGTCAGTAATAATTCACCCCTCCACTTT
CDR3aa: CASSPPVSNNSPLHF

j_gene: TRBJ2-1
v_gene: TRBV9
d_gene: TRBD1
abundance: .
CDR3nt: TGTGCCAGCAGCCCCATGACTGGACAGGGGTACAATGAGCAGTTCTTC
CDR3aa: CASSPMTGQGYNEQFF

j_gene: TRBJ1-5
v_gene: TRBV7-6
d_gene: .
abundance: .
CDR3nt: TGTGCCAGCAGCTTAGGTCCGGGGCGCAGGGAACAGCCCCAGCATTTT
CDR3aa: CASSLGPGRREQPQHF

j_gene: TRBJ1-6
v_gene: TRBV6-6
d_gene: .
abundance: .
CDR3nt: TGTGCCAGCAGTATGGGGAGGCAGGGAGGTAATTCACCCCTCCACTTT
CDR3aa: CASSMGRQGGNSPLHF